One T cell receptor beta chain is described in this entry. The method was immunoSEQ multiplex PCR; TCRdb's version includes in-frame clones alone and lacks a portion of them. The repertoire has some 8,700 clones, 70% to 85% of them found once; the top ten carry approximately 5%. This specimen comes from a study of tumor-infiltrating lymphocytes in localized non-small cell lung cancer. The CDR3 has 14 residues. The V segment lost 4 bases and the J segment 3 bases; nucleotides outside the gene matches: 2. Germline V gene sequence: CDR1 SGHAT, CDR2 FQNNGV. The TCR sequence derives from a human donor with non-small cell lung cancer. Sequencing was performed on uninvolved lung tissue not adjacent to the tumor. The chain links TRBV11-2 to TRBJ1-2; 10 bases match TRBD1. The CDR3 loop is CASSSGQGDYGYTF. The CDR3 DNA follows: TGTGCCAGCAGCTCCGGACAGGGGGACTATGGCTACACCTTC.